The 14 T cell receptor beta chains listed next were all sequenced from one sample in a study of blood T cells in healthy people across ages. PCR was performed a second time for roughly 7 to 11 cycles using a sample-barcoded 5' primer and a J-beta primer mix. TCRdb ran MiXCR on the 5' RACE reads and lists one entry per CDR3 protein. This table has around 870,000 distinct CDR3 sequences, 29% appearing once. Sequencing was performed on blood. The receptors here all came from an elderly woman in good health.

This clonotype occurred a few times. The chain has TRBV6-2 or TRBV6-3 and TRBJ1-5; perhaps TRBD1 as D (6 bases). The V end lost 6 bases, the J end lost 4 bases, and 19 bases lay between the germline ends. Germline V gene data show CDR1 as MNHEY and CDR2 as SVGEGT. CDR3 length: 16 amino acids. The CDR3 is CASSRSGRGQNQPQHF. For the CDR3, the DNA is TGTGCCAGCAGCCGCTCGGGCCGGGGGCAAAATCAGCCCCAGCATTTT.

On this clonotype: A much larger clonotype is one base distant, so this may be a read error. The V gene is TRBV10-3, the J gene TRBJ2-3, with D maybe TRBD2 (5 bases). The CDR3 length is 14 residues. The germline CDR1 and CDR2 sequences are ENHRY and SYGVKD. CDR3 region: CAISEPSSTVTQYF. The CDR3, as DNA: TGTGCCATCAGTGAGCCTAGCAGCACAGTTACGCAGTATTTT.

This clonotype was observed a few times. This sequence may be a read error, since a much larger clone differs from it by one base. V usage is TRBV4-2 and J usage is TRBJ2-1, with 10 bases that match TRBD2. Germline loops: CDR1 LGHNA, CDR2 YNFKEQ. V shed 4 bases, J shed 7 bases, and the junction held 10 bases outside the gene matches. The CDR3 runs 16 residues. This chain's CDR3 is CASSLMSGGVPNEQFF. The CDR3 coding sequence is TGTGCCAGCAGCCTGATGAGCGGGGGGGTGCCAAATGAGCAGTTCTTC.

This clonotype has ten or more counts. The genes are TRBV7-9 and TRBJ2-3; D may match TRBD1 or TRBD2 (5 bases each). The length of the CDR3 is 15 residues. Per the germline V gene, CDR1 is SEHNR and CDR2 is FQNEAQ (reference sequence). Trimming took off 5 bases at V and 2 bases at J, with 14 bases between the two ends. CDR3 amino acids: CASSPLRGNTDTQYF. The CDR3 nucleotides are TGTGCCAGCAGCCCCTTGAGGGGCAACACAGATACGCAGTATTTT.

Concerning this clonotype: A read error is possible here, since a much larger clone lies one base away. The J gene is TRBJ1-1, the V gene TRBV10-1, with D hard to call. Trimming cost V 4 bases and J 3 bases, with 9 bases left between them. The CDR3 runs to 13 residues. Germline V gene sequence: CDR1 WNHNN, CDR2 SYGVQD (reference sequence). The CDR3 DNA sequence: TGCGCCAGCAGTGGGTCGGTGGACACTGAAGCTTTCTTT. Translating gives CASSGSVDTEAFF.

In this sample, this clonotype turned up many times. The V and J genes are TRBV18 and TRBJ2-1; D might be TRBD1 (6 bases). This CDR3 has 16 residues. CDR1 KGHSH and CDR2 LQKENI come from the germline V gene. The germline V and J ends were trimmed by 2 bases and 4 bases, with 15 bases remaining between them. The CDR3 DNA sequence: TGTGCCAGCTCACCAGGTCAGGGGCTATTATACAATGAGCAGTTCTTC. Protein sequence: CASSPGQGLLYNEQFF.

A single count supports this clonotype. Germline and junction disagree at one end, which may indicate a read error. The chain couples TRBV7-2 to TRBJ2-3; D is unclear. The germline V gene has CDR1 SGHTA and CDR2 FQGNSA. This CDR3 has 14 residues. CDR3 nucleotides: TGTGCCAGCAGCTTAAGGATTTGCACAGATGCGCAGTATTTT. Translation gives CASSLRICTDAQYF.

With respect to this clonotype: Being one base from a much bigger clone, this may be a read error. The conserved phenylalanine or tryptophan is not found at the CDR3 terminus, so this likely reflects a read error. This sequence joins TRBV5-4 and TRBJ2-3; D perhaps matches TRBD2 (6 bases). This CDR3 region has 14 residues. Per germline, CDR1 SGHNT and CDR2 YYREEE (reference sequence). V lost 5 bases, J lost 2 bases, and 12 bases lay in between. CDR3 nucleotides: TGTGCCAGCAGTAGAGGGGAGGACACAGATACGCAGTATTGT. It is translated as CASSRGEDTDTQYC.

CDR3 amino acids: CASSQAFGVMNTEAFF. The CDR3 nucleotides are TGTGCCAGCAGCCAAGCTTTTGGGGTCATGAACACTGAAGCTTTCTTT. This sequence joins TRBV3-1 and TRBJ1-1, with D hard to call. The CDR3 runs to 16 residues. V shed 1 base and J shed 0 bases, with 12 bases lying between them. Germline V gene sequence: CDR1 LGHDT, CDR2 YNNKEL (reference sequence).

The chain employs TRBV7-2 and TRBJ2-5, with D unclear. TRBJ2-7 explains the end of the DNA better; the J call may be wrong. The germline V gene has CDR1 SGHTA and CDR2 FQGNSA. The CDR3 totals 14 residues. CDR3 loop: CASSLGPNGLEQYF. CDR3 nucleotides: TGTGCCAGCAGCTTAGGACCGAACGGGCTCGAGCAGTACTTC.

The CDR3: CASSLAELADTQYF. CDR3 nucleotides: TGTGCCAGCAGCTTAGCGGAACTAGCAGATACGCAGTATTTT. The J gene is TRBJ2-3, the V gene TRBV7-2; possibly TRBD2 for D (5 bases). The germline V and J ends were trimmed by 0 bases and 4 bases, with 8 bases remaining between them. The CDR3 is 14 residues long. CDR1 SGHTA and CDR2 FQGNSA come from the germline V gene.

This sequence joins TRBV2 and TRBJ2-7; D remains unclear. This CDR3 spans 12 amino acids. V lost 8 bases and J 2 bases, leaving 10 bases between the germline ends. The germline gives CDR1 SNHLY, CDR2 FYNNEI. The CDR3 protein is CASGRITYEQYF. CDR3 DNA: TGTGCCAGCGGACGGATAACCTACGAGCAGTACTTC. The full variable domain, its missing parts supplied by reference TRBV2 and TRBJ2-7, is EPEVTQTPSHQVTQMGQEVILRCVPISNHLYFYWYRQILGQKVEFLVSFYNNEISEKSEIFDDQFSVERPDGSNFTLKIRSTKLEDSAMYFCASGRITYEQYFGPGTRLTVT.

This clonotype was seen only a few times. This chain joins TRBV12-3 or TRBV12-4 and TRBJ1-1; 7 nucleotides match TRBD1. The CDR3 spans 14 residues. Trimming removed 4 bases from V and 4 bases from J; junction bases left unmatched: 6. This CDR3 is CASSSRGQGTEAFF. CDR3 DNA: TGTGCCAGCAGTTCTAGGGGGCAGGGCACTGAAGCTTTCTTT.

The chain joins TRBV25-1 to TRBJ2-7, with 10 bases fitting TRBD1. Germline V CDR1 and CDR2: MGHDK, SYGVNS. J gave up 5 bases and V 5 bases, and 9 bases lay outside the gene matches. The CDR3 covers 15 residues. The DNA for the CDR3 is TGTGCCAGCAGTACCAGAGACAGGGGGCGGAACGAGCAGTACTTC. This gives the protein CASSTRDRGRNEQYF.